A selection of T cell receptor beta chains follows, all from one sample in a study of blood T cell repertoires in COVID-19. The assay was immunoSEQ multiplex PCR, and TCRdb's table has in-frame clones only and misses some. This sample has 95,000 to 150,000 clones, with 88% found just once. The specimen was peripheral blood. The receptors come from a human donor in a cohort sampled during active COVID-19. Both conserved end residues are part of each CDR3. D genes are given only for firm matches.

j_call | d_call | v_call | cdr3_nt | cdr3_aa
TRBJ2-1 | TRBD2 | TRBV5-1 | TGCGCCAGCAGCTCGACCACTAGCGGGGTATACAATGAGCAGTTCTTC | CASSSTTSGVYNEQFF
TRBJ2-7 | TRBD1 | TRBV28 | TGTGCCAGCAGTTCGGGACAGATCTACGAGCAGTACTTC | CASSSGQIYEQYF
TRBJ1-3 | - | TRBV4-1 | TGCGCCAGCAGCCAAGAAAACCCGTCAGCCATATATTTT | CASSQENPSAIYF
TRBJ2-5 | - | TRBV7-9 | TGTGCCAGCAGCCCAGAGACAGGAGGGGGCCCTTTTCAAGAGACCCAGTACTTC | CASSPETGGGPFQETQYF
TRBJ1-5 | - | TRBV5-8 | TGTGCCAGCAGCTTGTTGCGGACAGCCCGCAATCAGCCCCAGCATTTT | CASSLLRTARNQPQHF
TRBJ1-2 | TRBD1 | TRBV6-1 | TGTGCCAGCAGTGAAGCGATCTCGGACAGGGGCACCTATGGCTACACCTTC | CASSEAISDRGTYGYTF
TRBJ2-7 | TRBD2 | TRBV25-1 | TGTGCCAGCAGTGAATCAGTGCGGGGGTACGAGCAGTACTTC | CASSESVRGYEQYF
TRBJ2-1 | - | TRBV5-1 | TGCGCCAGCAGCTTGGTGCTACAGAGTTACAATGAGCAGTTCTTC | CASSLVLQSYNEQFF
TRBJ2-1 | TRBD1 | TRBV10-1 | TGCGCCACCACGGACAGGTACAATGAGCAGTTCTTC | CATTDRYNEQFF
TRBJ2-1 | TRBD2 | TRBV19 | TGTGCCAGTAGGGGAGGGAGCTCCTACAATGAGCAGTTCTTC | CASRGGSSYNEQFF
TRBJ2-7 | - | TRBV6-5 | TGTGCCAGCAGTCCTTCGGAGGGAGCCTACGAGCAGTACTTC | CASSPSEGAYEQYF
TRBJ1-6 | - | TRBV2 | TGTGCCAGCAGTGAAGACTGGAATTCACCCCTCCACTTT | CASSEDWNSPLHF
TRBJ2-3 | TRBD2 | TRBV27 | TGTGCCAGTTGGCGGGCGGGAGGGCATGGAGATACGCAGTATTTT | CASWRAGGHGDTQYF
TRBJ2-3 | - | TRBV27 | TGTGCCAGCAGTCGACAGGGCACAGATACGCAGTATTTT | CASSRQGTDTQYF
TRBJ1-2 | - | TRBV7-9 | TGTGCCAGCAGCTCCCCCGGACGGACACCCTATGGCTACACCTTC | CASSSPGRTPYGYTF
TRBJ2-7 | - | TRBV11-2 | TGTGCCAGCAGCTTAGTAGCCGGGGGACTCCACTACGAGCAGTACTTC | CASSLVAGGLHYEQYF
TRBJ2-3 | TRBD1 | TRBV7-9 | TGTGCCAGCAGCTGGACAGGGTCGGATACGCAGTATTTT | CASSWTGSDTQYF